The 23 T cell receptor beta chains listed next were all sequenced from one sample in a study of response to subunit inactivated influenza vaccine. Using its own MiXCR run on the RT-PCR reads, TCRdb lists one record per CDR3 protein. Here the sample spans around 760,000 distinct CDR3 sequences, around 13% being singletons. The specimen comprised PBMCs from blood, sampled less than 15 days before vaccination. Source of these receptors: a man aged 45-65 years who received an inactivated influenza vaccine.

The chain couples TRBV6-1 to TRBJ2-4, with 12 positions matching TRBD2. The CDR3 loop spans 16 amino acids. Per germline, CDR1 MNHNS and CDR2 SASEGT. Trimming at V came to 5 bases and at J to 5 bases, leaving 7 bases not matched to a gene. The CDR3 nucleotides are TGTGCCAGCAGTCTAGCGGGGGGGCCTGTGCAAAACATTCAGTACTTC. It yields the protein CASSLAGGPVQNIQYF.

This clonotype occurred a few times. V gene TRBV20-1 combines with J gene TRBJ1-6; tentative D call: TRBD1 (5 bases). The V end lost 2 bases, the J end lost 2 bases, and 16 bases lay between the germline ends. The CDR3 consists of 17 residues. Germline loops: CDR1 DFQATT, CDR2 SNEGSKA (reference sequence). This chain's CDR3 is CSARPSGHTPYNSPLHF. CDR3 sequence (DNA): TGCAGTGCTAGACCCTCGGGGCATACTCCCTATAATTCACCCCTCCACTTT.

The CDR3, as DNA: TGCGCCAGCAGCTTGGTGGACGGTGAAGCTTTCTTT. Its protein product is CASSLVDGEAFF. The chain carries TRBV5-1 and TRBJ1-1; no definite D call. V shed 0 bases and J shed 7 bases, with 7 bases lying between them. The CDR3 is made up of 12 amino acids. Germline-derived CDR1 and CDR2 are SGHRS and YFSETQ. Supplemented by reference TRBV5-1 and TRBJ1-1, the full variable domain reads KAGVTQTPRYLIKTRGQQVTLSCSPISGHRSVSWYQQTPGQGLQFLFEYFSETQRNKGNFPGRFSGRQFSNSRSEMNVSTLELGDSALYLCASSLVDGEAFFGQGTRLTVV.

The J gene is TRBJ2-7, the V gene TRBV5-4; 7 nucleotides agree with TRBD2. The germline gives CDR1 SGHNT, CDR2 YYREEE (reference sequence). The junction had 10 bases not matched to a gene; V was cut back by 4 bases and J by 3 bases. This CDR3 contains 15 residues. CDR3 in DNA: TGTGCCAGCAGCAGATTAGCGGGCGAACACTACGAGCAGTACTTC. The encoded protein is CASSRLAGEHYEQYF.

The chain has TRBV6-1 and TRBJ1-1, with D unclear. From germline, CDR1 is MNHNS and CDR2 SASEGT. This CDR3 spans 13 amino acids. Trimming left V 4 bases short and J 3 bases short, with 9 bases between. The CDR3 is CASSGGPYTEAFF. CDR3 DNA sequence: TGTGCCAGCAGTGGAGGGCCGTACACTGAAGCTTTCTTT.

The sample holds a few counts of this clonotype. This chain links TRBV28 with TRBJ2-7; D is uncertain. Per the germline V gene, CDR1 is MDHEN and CDR2 is SYDVKM. The CDR3 runs to 13 residues. V was trimmed by 7 bases and J by 0 bases, leaving 10 bases between them. The CDR3: CASTPPGSYEQYF. CDR3 coding DNA: TGTGCCAGCACCCCGCCGGGCTCCTACGAGCAGTACTTC. Full variable domain (outside the CDR3, taken from reference TRBV28 and TRBJ2-7): DVKVTQSSRYLVKRTGEKVFLECVQDMDHENMFWYRQDPGLGLRLIYFSYDVKMKEKGDIPEGYSVSREKKERFSLILESASTNQTSMYLCASTPPGSYEQYFGPGTRLTVT.

This clonotype has at least ten counts. J is TRBJ2-1 and V is TRBV29-1, with 11 bases lining up with TRBD2. The CDR3 length is 14 residues. V shed 7 bases, J shed 5 bases, and the junction held 7 bases outside the gene matches. CDR1 is SQVTM, CDR2 ANQGSEA, per germline. The DNA for the CDR3 is TGCAGCGCCGTGGGACTAGCGGCCGACAATGAGCAGTTCTTC. It yields the protein CSAVGLAADNEQFF.

The rearrangement links TRBV27 to TRBJ2-1, with a possible D match to TRBD2 (5 bases). Between the trimmed V and J ends, which lost 1 base and 5 bases, there was a span of 6 bases. Germline lookup yields CDR1 MNHEY and CDR2 SMNVEV (reference sequence). The CDR3 has 13 amino acids. The CDR3 is CASSLWEHNEQFF. The DNA for the CDR3 is TGTGCCAGCAGTTTATGGGAGCACAATGAGCAGTTCTTC.

This chain connects TRBV4-1 to TRBJ2-2; D could derive from TRBD1 or TRBD2 (5 bases each). The CDR3 has 15 residues. Trimming removed 0 bases at V and 8 bases at J, with 13 bases between. In germline, CDR1 is MGHRA, CDR2 YSYEKL. CDR3 nucleotide sequence: TGCGCCAGCAGCCAAGAACGCCCGGGGCAGGGGGAGCTGTTTTTT. Translation gives CASSQERPGQGELFF.

This clonotype was seen a handful of times. The J gene is TRBJ2-3, the V gene TRBV19; TRBD2 matches 9 bases. This CDR3 spans 13 amino acids. The germline V gene has CDR1 LNHDA and CDR2 SQIVND (reference sequence). Losses at the gene ends were 4 bases for V and 10 bases for J; bases not matched to a gene: 6. CDR3 sequence reads: CASSRSSGNAQYF. The CDR3 DNA reads TGTGCCAGTAGTAGGTCTAGCGGGAATGCGCAGTATTTT.

This clonotype was detected a few times. V and J are TRBV2 and TRBJ2-5; 11 bases map to TRBD1. Germline V gene sequence: CDR1 SNHLY, CDR2 FYNNEI. V shed 6 bases, J shed 5 bases, and the junction held 5 bases outside the gene matches. The length of the CDR3 is 14 residues. The CDR3 region has the DNA TGTGCCAGCAGGCCCGGGACAGGGGGGGAGACCCAGTACTTC. Its protein is CASRPGTGGETQYF.

The chain carries TRBV6-2 or TRBV6-3 and TRBJ2-1; the D is unclear. The CDR3 runs to 14 residues. V shed 5 bases and J shed 4 bases, with 12 bases lying between them. Germline V gives CDR1 MNHEY, CDR2 SVGEGT. The CDR3 DNA is TGTGCCAGCAGTCGCTTTGGCGAGTACAATGAGCAGTTCTTC. This encodes CASSRFGEYNEQFF.

This clonotype has just a few counts. The chain carries TRBV4-3 and TRBJ1-1, with a possible D match to TRBD1 (5 bases). This CDR3 has 15 amino acids. Germline CDR1 is LGHNA and CDR2 is YSLEER. Between the trimmed V and J ends, which lost 0 bases and 4 bases, there was a span of 12 bases. CDR3 sequence reads: CASSQDGGVSTEAFF. The CDR3 coding sequence is TGCGCCAGCAGCCAAGACGGGGGGGTTAGCACTGAAGCTTTCTTT.

This clonotype was picked up a small number of times. The rearrangement links TRBV12-3 or TRBV12-4 to TRBJ2-3, with 7 bases fitting TRBD1. The CDR3 has 16 amino acids. The trim removed 5 bases at V and 2 bases at J, leaving 10 bases unmatched. CDR3 bases: TGTGCCAGCAGTCACCCGGGACAGAGAAACACAGATACGCAGTATTTT. Its protein product is CASSHPGQRNTDTQYF.

The rearrangement joins TRBV5-1 to TRBJ2-1, with D perhaps matching TRBD2 (7 bases). CDR1 and CDR2 from the germline V gene are SGHRS and YFSETQ. Trimming shortened V by 1 base and J by 2 bases, and 13 bases separated the two germline ends. The CDR3 length is 16 residues. In nucleotides, the CDR3 is TGCGCCAGCAGCTTGTTCCGGGGGGCCACCTACAATGAGCAGTTCTTC. Its translation: CASSLFRGATYNEQFF.

This clonotype was counted a few times. The chain recombines TRBV5-5 with TRBJ1-5; TRBD1 might be the D (5 bases). CDR1 and CDR2 from the germline V gene are SGHKS and YYEKEE (reference sequence). The CDR3 has 17 residues. Between the trimmed V and J ends, which lost 4 bases and 3 bases, there was a span of 20 bases. CDR3 amino acids: CASSGDRGPSFNQPQHF. In DNA form, the CDR3 reads TGTGCCAGCAGCGGGGACCGGGGCCCCTCCTTCAATCAGCCCCAGCATTTT.

This clonotype was seen repeatedly, ten times or more. The chain is built from TRBV20-1 and TRBJ2-1, with 11 nucleotides matching TRBD2. The CDR3 has 15 residues. Trimming took 4 bases from V and 5 from J; bases not matched to a gene: 7. Germline lookup yields CDR1 DFQATT and CDR2 SNEGSKA (reference sequence). The CDR3 DNA follows: TGCAGTGCTACCCAACCGGGACTAGCGGACAATGAGCAGTTCTTC. Translated: CSATQPGLADNEQFF.

This clonotype came up a few times. The J gene is TRBJ2-1, the V gene TRBV29-1; 8 positions match TRBD2. J was trimmed by 3 bases and V by 7 bases; bases with no gene match: 2. Germline V gene sequence: CDR1 SQVTM, CDR2 ANQGSEA. The CDR3 covers 12 residues. CDR3 nucleotides: TGCAGCGGCGGGGGGCTCTACAATGAGCAGTTCTTC. Translated: CSGGGLYNEQFF.

Concerning this clonotype: The junction departs from the called germline gene at one end, perhaps through a read error. This chain links TRBV11-2 with TRBJ2-7, with a tentative D call TRBD1 (6 bases). The CDR3 is made up of 13 amino acids. CDR1 and CDR2 (germline): SGHAT, FQNNGV. The CDR3 is CASSLGQAHEHYF. The CDR3 DNA is TGTGCCAGCAGCTTAGGACAGGCCCACGAGCATTACTTC. Combining the CDR3 with reference TRBV11-2 and TRBJ2-7 gives the whole variable domain EAGVAQSPRYKIIEKRQSVAFWCNPISGHATLYWYQQILGQGPKLLIQFQNNGVVDDSQLPKDRFSAERLKGVDSTLKIQPAKLEDSAVYLCASSLGQAHEHYFGPGTRLTVT.

This clonotype was observed at least ten times. The chain carries TRBV4-1 and TRBJ2-7; the match to TRBD1 covers 8 bases. J gave up 0 bases and V 0 bases, and 4 bases lay outside the gene matches. Germline CDR1 MGHRA, CDR2 YSYEKL. The CDR3 runs to 16 residues. The DNA of the CDR3 is TGCGCCAGCAGCCAAGATCGGACAGGGCGCTCCTACGAGCAGTACTTC. It yields the protein CASSQDRTGRSYEQYF.

At least ten counts were recorded for this clonotype. This chain connects TRBV6-1 to TRBJ2-1; 10 bases line up with TRBD1. The CDR3 has 15 amino acids. Unmatched junction bases numbered 8, after V lost 5 bases and J lost 7 bases. Looked up from germline, CDR1 is MNHNS and CDR2 is SASEGT. The DNA for the CDR3 is TGTGCCAGCAGTACGGGACAGGGGCGTTTGAATGAGCAGTTCTTC. It encodes CASSTGQGRLNEQFF.

The chain is built from TRBV6-1 and TRBJ1-5; D is uncertain. The CDR3 spans 16 residues. Germline assignment: CDR1 MNHNS and CDR2 SASEGT. V was pared by 7 bases and J by 0 bases, with 16 bases between. Here the CDR3 DNA reads TGTGCCAGCACCCAGAAAGGGTTCTATAGCAATCAGCCCCAGCATTTT. Amino acids: CASTQKGFYSNQPQHF.

This clonotype was seen only a few times. The CDR3 protein is CALDTCRSNQPQHF. The CDR3 DNA reads TGTGCCCTCGACACCTGCAGGAGCAATCAGCCCCAGCATTTT. The V and J genes are TRBV3-1 and TRBJ1-5; no reliable D call. V lost 11 bases to trimming and J lost 1 base, with 15 bases between them. Per the germline V gene, CDR1 is LGHDT and CDR2 is YNNKEL (reference sequence). This CDR3 is 14 amino acids long.